This T cell receptor (beta chain) was recovered during a study of cytomegalovirus exposure and HLA in healthy donors. Germline values: CDR1 SGHAT, CDR2 FQNNGV. V shed 1 base, J shed 8 bases, and the junction held 8 bases outside the gene matches. CDR3 length equals 16 residues. Repertoires were generated with immunoSEQ multiplex PCR, while TCRdb's copy carries only in-frame clones and drops some. The sample lists 90,000 to 130,000 clones; roughly 89% were seen once. Study-wide points: Associated with cytomegalovirus, according to the listing, were some 180 TCR beta chains.

A word on this clone: As yet, its antigen is unknown.

The clonotype comes from a woman under 30 in good health and CMV-seronegative. Sample: PBMCs. The J gene is TRBJ1-2, the V gene TRBV11-2; 12 nucleotides line up with TRBD1. The CDR3 reads CASSLGVGQGAEGYTF. The CDR3 DNA is TGTGCCAGCAGCTTAGGCGTGGGACAGGGGGCTGAAGGCTACACCTTC.